The source of this T cell receptor (beta chain) is a study of T cell repertoires in cytomegalovirus infection. Overall study context: Public signatures in TCR beta pointed to CMV infection and matching HLA type. Findings and limits, study-wide: It was HLA-C-restricted CMV-specific TCR beta clonotypes that dominated the response ex vivo.

V trimming: 4 bases; J trimming: 7 bases; junction bases outside the gene matches: 7. From germline, CDR1 is SNHLY and CDR2 FYNNEI. This CDR3 has 16 amino acids. In the case of this clonotype: The antigen is unknown.

One entry per CDR3 protein results from TCRdb running MiXCR on the reads. The table shows roughly 250,000 distinct CDR3 sequences, with about 20% occurring only once. The TCR originated in a human donor in good health (CMV status not recorded). Some clones in this sample may be carry-over from other donors' samples. Sequenced input: CD8+ T cells from PBMCs. J is TRBJ1-6 and V is TRBV2; 10 bases match TRBD1. The CDR3 sequence: CASSGPGQGWNSPLHF. The CDR3 DNA sequence: TGTGCCAGCAGTGGTCCGGGACAGGGGTGGAATTCACCCCTCCACTTT.